This record concerns one T cell receptor (beta chain) sequence. The antigen remains unidentified. Germline CDR1 is DFQATT and CDR2 is SNEGSKA (reference sequence). The CDR3 covers 13 residues. The source of the sample is a study of CXCR3-negative and CXCR3-positive naive CD8 T cells. Sorting yielded triplicates of more than 250,000 cells for each CD8+ T cell subset. Naive CD8+ T cells were CD45RO-CCR7+CD27+CD95-. General study points: The study found more hydrophobic TRB CDR3s in CXCR3-positive naive cells than in CXCR3-negative naive cells. Because surface CD5 did not distinguish the naive subsets, TCR strength was inferred from TRB CDR3 properties.

Carrying UMI labels, the TRB cDNA libraries were prepared through 5' RACE. TCRdb reworked the 5' RACE reads into one entry per CDR3 protein, no DNA. Its listing shows approximately 83,000 distinct CDR3 sequences. The rearrangement links TRBV20-1 to TRBJ2-7; there is no DNA to check the TCRdb D call of TRBD1. Sample: naive CXCR3- CD8+ T cells from blood. Subset indicated: CD45RO-CCR7+CD27+CD95- naive CD8+ T cells lacking CXCR3 (TNR3-). This receptor was identified in a human donor in good health. Some clones in this sample may be carry-over from other donors' samples. This CDR3 is CSARGDSFYEQYF.